Included here is one T cell receptor (beta chain) sequence, with context. This record comes from a study of blood T cell repertoires in COVID-19. Whole-study context: Some COVID-19 samples were acute and others convalescent; all came from the United States, Italy and Spain.

During active infection, Seattle patients enrolled and were then monitored through disease. As originally analysed: Amplification of reference gene primers was used by the study to estimate nucleated cell counts. Sequencing was performed with immunoSEQ multiplex PCR; in TCRdb, only in-frame clones are kept and a portion is missing. V, J and clone size were drawn from that table, and D and trimming were deduced from the DNA. The sample consists of 350,000 or so clones, roughly 87% of them appearing once. The CDR3 has 13 amino acids. V lost 3 bases and J 5 bases, leaving 9 bases between the germline ends. CDR1 and CDR2 from the germline V gene are SEHNR and FQNEAQ (reference sequence).

The receptor's source is a woman in her fifties or sixties with COVID-19, enrolled during active disease. The gene calls are TRBV7-9 and TRBJ2-3; maybe TRBD2 (6 bases). Material: peripheral blood. CDR3 sequence reads: CASSFGGVDTQYF. In nucleotides, the CDR3 is TGTGCCAGCAGCTTCGGAGGGGTAGATACGCAGTATTTT.